This note documents a single T cell receptor (beta chain) sequence. Its antigen remains unidentified. Isolated RNA was reverse transcribed in full, so expressed TCRB transcripts were sequenced. About 3.5 million reads per sample on average were obtained from naive, central memory and regulatory T cell samples. Assay used: immunoSEQ multiplex PCR; TCRdb lists only in-frame clones, some missing. The table has under 300,000 clones, around 20% seen once. Sorting based on CD45RO/CCR7/CD25/CD127/CD95/CD27 separated CD4+ naive, central memory, regulatory and stem cell-like memory cells. The V and J ends lost 2 bases and 0 bases, in that order; junction bases with no gene match: 6. Germline assignment: CDR1 SGHDN and CDR2 FVKESK. The CDR3 consists of 17 residues. The data originate from a study of beta chain features in type 1 diabetes. Notes on the study in general: Reduced insertions and increased deletions marked VDJ junctions in type 1 diabetes patients. Here, the possible influence of HLA type (on TCRB rearrangement) remained unresolved. Shorter TCRB CDR3s, moderately but significantly so, marked every one of the four CD4+ subsets in Type 1 diabetes patients.

This rearrangement joins TRBV14 to TRBJ1-1, with 10 bases identical to TRBD1. This sequence originates from a woman aged 40 to 55 with type 1 diabetes. The sample consisted of naive CD4+ T cells from blood. DNA for the CDR3: TGTGCCAGCAGCCAACGACAGGGGGCAAACTTGAACACTGAAGCTTTCTTT. Amino acids: CASSQRQGANLNTEAFF. Looking up the rest from reference TRBV14 and TRBJ1-1 gives the full variable domain: EAGVTQFPSHSVIEKGQTVTLRCDPISGHDNLYWYRRVMGKEIKFLLHFVKESKQDESGMPNNRFLAERTGGTYSTLKVQPAELEDSGVYFCASSQRQGANLNTEAFFGQGTRLTVV.